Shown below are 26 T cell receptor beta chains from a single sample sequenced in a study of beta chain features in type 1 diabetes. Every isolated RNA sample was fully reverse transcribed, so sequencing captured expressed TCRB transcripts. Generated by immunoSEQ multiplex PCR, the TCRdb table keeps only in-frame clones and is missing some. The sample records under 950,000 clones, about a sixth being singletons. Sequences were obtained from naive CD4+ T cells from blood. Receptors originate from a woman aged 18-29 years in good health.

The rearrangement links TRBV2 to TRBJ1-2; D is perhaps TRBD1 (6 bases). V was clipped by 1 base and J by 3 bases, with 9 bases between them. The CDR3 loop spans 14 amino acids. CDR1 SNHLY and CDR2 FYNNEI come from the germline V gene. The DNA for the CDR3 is TGTGCCAGCAGTGAAGGGACAGCGTACTATGGCTACACCTTC. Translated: CASSEGTAYYGYTF.

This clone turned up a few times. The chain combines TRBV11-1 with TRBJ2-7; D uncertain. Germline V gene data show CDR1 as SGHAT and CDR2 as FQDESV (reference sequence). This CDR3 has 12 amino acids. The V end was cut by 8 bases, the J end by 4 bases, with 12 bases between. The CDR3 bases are TGTGCCAGCGGGCTCGATCGTTACGAGCAGTACTTC. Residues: CASGLDRYEQYF.

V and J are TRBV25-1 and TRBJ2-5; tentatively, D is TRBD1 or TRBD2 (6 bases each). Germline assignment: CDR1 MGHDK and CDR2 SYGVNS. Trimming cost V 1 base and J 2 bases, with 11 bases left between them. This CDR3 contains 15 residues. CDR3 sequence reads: CASSEFTGRQETQYF. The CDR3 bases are TGTGCCAGCAGTGAATTTACAGGGAGGCAAGAGACCCAGTACTTC.

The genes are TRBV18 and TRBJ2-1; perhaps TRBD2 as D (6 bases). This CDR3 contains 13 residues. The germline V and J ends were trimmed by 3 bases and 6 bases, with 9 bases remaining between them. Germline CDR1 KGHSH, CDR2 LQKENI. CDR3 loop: CASSPGLFNEQFF. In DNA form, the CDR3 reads TGTGCCAGCTCACCGGGACTGTTCAATGAGCAGTTCTTC.

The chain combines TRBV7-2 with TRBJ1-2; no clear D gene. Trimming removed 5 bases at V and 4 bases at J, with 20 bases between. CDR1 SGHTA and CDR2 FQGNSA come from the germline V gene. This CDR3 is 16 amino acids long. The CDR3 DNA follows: TGTGCCAGCAGCCCCTACCGCCCAGGATGGAGCTATGGCTACACCTTC. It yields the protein CASSPYRPGWSYGYTF.

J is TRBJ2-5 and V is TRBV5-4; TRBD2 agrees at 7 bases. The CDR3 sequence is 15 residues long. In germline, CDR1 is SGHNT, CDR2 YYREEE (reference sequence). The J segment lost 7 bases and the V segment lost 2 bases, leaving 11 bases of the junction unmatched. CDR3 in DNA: TGTGCCAGCAGCTTAACGGTTGATGGCGGGAGGACCCAGTACTTC. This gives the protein CASSLTVDGGRTQYF.

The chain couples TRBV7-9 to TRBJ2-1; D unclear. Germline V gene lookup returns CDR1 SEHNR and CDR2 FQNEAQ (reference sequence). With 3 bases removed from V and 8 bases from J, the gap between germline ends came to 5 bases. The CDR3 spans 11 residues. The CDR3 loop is CASSFLHEQFF. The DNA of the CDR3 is TGTGCCAGCAGCTTCCTCCATGAGCAGTTCTTC.

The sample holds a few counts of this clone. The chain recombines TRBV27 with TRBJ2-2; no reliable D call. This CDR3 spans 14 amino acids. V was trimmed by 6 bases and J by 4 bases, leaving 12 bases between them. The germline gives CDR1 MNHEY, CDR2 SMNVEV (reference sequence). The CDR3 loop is CASSRYGGTGELFF. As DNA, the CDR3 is TGTGCCAGCAGCCGGTATGGCGGCACCGGGGAGCTGTTTTTT.

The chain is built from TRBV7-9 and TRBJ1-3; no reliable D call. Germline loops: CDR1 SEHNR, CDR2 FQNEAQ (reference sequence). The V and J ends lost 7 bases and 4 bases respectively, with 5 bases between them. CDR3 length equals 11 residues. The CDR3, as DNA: TGTGCCAGCACCCCGGGAAACACCATATATTTT. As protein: CASTPGNTIYF. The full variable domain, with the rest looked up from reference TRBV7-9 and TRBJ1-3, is DTGVSQNPRHKITKRGQNVTFRCDPISEHNRLYWYRQTLGQGPEFLTYFQNEAQLEKSRLLSDRFSAERPKGSFSTLEIQRTEQGDSAMYLCASTPGNTIYFGEGSWLTVV.

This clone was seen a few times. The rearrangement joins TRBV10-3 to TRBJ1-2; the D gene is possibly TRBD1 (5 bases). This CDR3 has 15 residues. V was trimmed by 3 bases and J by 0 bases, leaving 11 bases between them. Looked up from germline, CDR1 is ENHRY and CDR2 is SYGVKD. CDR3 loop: CAISEQVGANYGYTF. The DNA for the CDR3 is TGTGCCATCAGTGAACAGGTGGGAGCTAACTATGGCTACACCTTC.

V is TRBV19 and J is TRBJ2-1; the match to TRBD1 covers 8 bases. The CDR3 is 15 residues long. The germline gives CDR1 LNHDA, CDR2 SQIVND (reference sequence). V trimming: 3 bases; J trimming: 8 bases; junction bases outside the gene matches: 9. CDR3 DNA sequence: TGTGCCAGTAGTATTGGGGGCAGGGGGCGGGATGAGCAGTTCTTC. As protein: CASSIGGRGRDEQFF.

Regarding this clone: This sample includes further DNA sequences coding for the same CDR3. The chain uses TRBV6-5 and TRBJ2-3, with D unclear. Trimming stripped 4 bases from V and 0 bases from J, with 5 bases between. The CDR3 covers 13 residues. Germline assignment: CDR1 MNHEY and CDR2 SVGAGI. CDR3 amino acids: CASSSTSTDTQYF. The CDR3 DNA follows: TGTGCCAGCAGTTCCACTAGCACAGATACGCAGTATTTT.

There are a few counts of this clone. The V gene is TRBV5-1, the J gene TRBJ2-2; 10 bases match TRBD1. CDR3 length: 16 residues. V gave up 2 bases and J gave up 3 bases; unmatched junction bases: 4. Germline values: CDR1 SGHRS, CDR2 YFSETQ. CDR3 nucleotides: TGCGCCAGCAGCTTTAACGGACAGGGGGACACCGGGGAGCTGTTTTTT. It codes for CASSFNGQGDTGELFF.

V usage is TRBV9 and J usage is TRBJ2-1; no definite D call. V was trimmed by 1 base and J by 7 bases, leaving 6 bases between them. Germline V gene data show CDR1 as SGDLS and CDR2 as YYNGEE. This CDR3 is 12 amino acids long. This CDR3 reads CASSVHLNEQFF. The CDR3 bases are TGTGCCAGCAGCGTACACCTGAATGAGCAGTTCTTC.

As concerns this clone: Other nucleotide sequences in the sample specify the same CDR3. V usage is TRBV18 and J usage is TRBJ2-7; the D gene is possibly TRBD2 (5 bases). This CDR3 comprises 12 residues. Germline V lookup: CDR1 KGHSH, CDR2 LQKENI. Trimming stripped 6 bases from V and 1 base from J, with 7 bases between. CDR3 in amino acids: CASSRDSYEQYF. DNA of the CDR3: TGTGCCAGCTCTCGGGATTCCTACGAGCAGTACTTC.

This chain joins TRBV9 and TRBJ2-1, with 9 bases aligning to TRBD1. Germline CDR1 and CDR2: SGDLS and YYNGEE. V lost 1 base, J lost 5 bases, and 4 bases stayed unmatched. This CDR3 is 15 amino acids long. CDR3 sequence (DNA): TGTGCCAGCAGCGTACCGGGACAGGGCAACAATGAGCAGTTCTTC. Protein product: CASSVPGQGNNEQFF. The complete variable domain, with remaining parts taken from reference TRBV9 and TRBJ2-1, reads DSGVTQTPKHLITATGQRVTLRCSPRSGDLSVYWYQQSLDQGLQFLIQYYNGEERAKGNILERFSAQQFPDLHSELNLSSLELGDSALYFCASSVPGQGNNEQFFGPGTRLTVL.

The DNA of the CDR3 is TGTGCCAGCAGTCCCCTCCCGATACCACTCGCAACTAGCGGGAGCTCAGAGACCCAGTACTTC. Amino acids: CASSPLPIPLATSGSSETQYF. The gene calls are TRBV27 and TRBJ2-5; 11 bases map to TRBD2. CDR1 MNHEY and CDR2 SMNVEV come from the germline V gene (reference sequence). The junction had 24 bases not matched to a gene; V was cut back by 5 bases and J by 4 bases. The CDR3 extends over 21 amino acids.

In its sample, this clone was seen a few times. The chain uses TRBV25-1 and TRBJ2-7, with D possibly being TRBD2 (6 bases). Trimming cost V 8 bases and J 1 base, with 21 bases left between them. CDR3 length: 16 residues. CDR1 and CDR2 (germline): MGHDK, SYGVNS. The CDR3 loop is CASRGPGGPLSYEQYF. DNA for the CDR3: TGTGCCAGCCGCGGTCCCGGAGGGCCCCTTTCCTACGAGCAGTACTTC.

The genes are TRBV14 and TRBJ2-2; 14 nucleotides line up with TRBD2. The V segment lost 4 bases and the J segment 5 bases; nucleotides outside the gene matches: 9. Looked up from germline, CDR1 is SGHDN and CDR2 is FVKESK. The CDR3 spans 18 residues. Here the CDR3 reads CASSPSGLAGVVTGELFF. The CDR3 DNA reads TGTGCCAGCAGCCCGTCGGGACTAGCGGGAGTAGTGACCGGGGAGCTGTTTTTT.

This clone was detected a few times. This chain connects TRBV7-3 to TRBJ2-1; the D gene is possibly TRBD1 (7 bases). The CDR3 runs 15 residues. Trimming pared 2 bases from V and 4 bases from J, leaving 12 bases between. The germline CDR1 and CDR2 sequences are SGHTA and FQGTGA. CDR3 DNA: TGTGCCAGCAGCTTAGCCCCAGGGGGGTACAATGAGCAGTTCTTC. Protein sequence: CASSLAPGGYNEQFF.

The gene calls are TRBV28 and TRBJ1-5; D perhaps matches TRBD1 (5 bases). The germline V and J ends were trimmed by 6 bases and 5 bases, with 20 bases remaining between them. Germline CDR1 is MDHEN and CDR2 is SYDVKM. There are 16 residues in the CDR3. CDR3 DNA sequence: TGTGCCAGCAGACAAGACCTTACAGGAGGGGATCAGCCCCAGCATTTT. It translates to CASRQDLTGGDQPQHF. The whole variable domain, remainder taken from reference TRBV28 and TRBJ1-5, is DVKVTQSSRYLVKRTGEKVFLECVQDMDHENMFWYRQDPGLGLRLIYFSYDVKMKEKGDIPEGYSVSREKKERFSLILESASTNQTSMYLCASRQDLTGGDQPQHFGDGTRLSIL.

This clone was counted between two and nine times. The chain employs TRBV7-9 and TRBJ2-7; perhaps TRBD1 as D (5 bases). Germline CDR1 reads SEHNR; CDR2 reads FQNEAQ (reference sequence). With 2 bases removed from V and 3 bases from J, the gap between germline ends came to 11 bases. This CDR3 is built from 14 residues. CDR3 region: CASSLSTGHYEQYF. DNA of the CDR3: TGTGCCAGCAGCTTATCCACAGGACACTACGAGCAGTACTTC.

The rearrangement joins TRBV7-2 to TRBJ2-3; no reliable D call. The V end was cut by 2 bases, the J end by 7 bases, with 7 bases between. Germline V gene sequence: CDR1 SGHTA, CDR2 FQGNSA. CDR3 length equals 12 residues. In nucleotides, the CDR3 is TGTGCCAGCAGCTTATTCGGCCATACGCAGTATTTT. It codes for CASSLFGHTQYF.

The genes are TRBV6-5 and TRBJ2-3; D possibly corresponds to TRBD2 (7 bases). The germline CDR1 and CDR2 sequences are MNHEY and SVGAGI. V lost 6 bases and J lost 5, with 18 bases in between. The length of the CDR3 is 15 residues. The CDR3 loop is CASSRTGGAEDTQYF. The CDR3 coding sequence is TGTGCCAGCAGCCGAACGGGGGGCGCGGAAGATACGCAGTATTTT.

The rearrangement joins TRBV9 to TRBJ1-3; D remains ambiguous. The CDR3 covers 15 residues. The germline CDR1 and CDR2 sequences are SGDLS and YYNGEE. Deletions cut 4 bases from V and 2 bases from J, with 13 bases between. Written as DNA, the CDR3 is TGTGCCAGCAGCCTCGGGAACGTACCTGGAAACACCATATATTTT. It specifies CASSLGNVPGNTIYF. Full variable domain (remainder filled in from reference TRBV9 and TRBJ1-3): DSGVTQTPKHLITATGQRVTLRCSPRSGDLSVYWYQQSLDQGLQFLIQYYNGEERAKGNILERFSAQQFPDLHSELNLSSLELGDSALYFCASSLGNVPGNTIYFGEGSWLTVV.

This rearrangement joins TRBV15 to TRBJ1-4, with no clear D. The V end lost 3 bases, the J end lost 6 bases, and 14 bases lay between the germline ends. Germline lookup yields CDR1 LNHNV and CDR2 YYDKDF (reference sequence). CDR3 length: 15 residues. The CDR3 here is CATSRAPTADEKLFF. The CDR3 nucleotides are TGTGCCACCAGCAGGGCGCCGACGGCGGATGAAAAACTGTTTTTT.